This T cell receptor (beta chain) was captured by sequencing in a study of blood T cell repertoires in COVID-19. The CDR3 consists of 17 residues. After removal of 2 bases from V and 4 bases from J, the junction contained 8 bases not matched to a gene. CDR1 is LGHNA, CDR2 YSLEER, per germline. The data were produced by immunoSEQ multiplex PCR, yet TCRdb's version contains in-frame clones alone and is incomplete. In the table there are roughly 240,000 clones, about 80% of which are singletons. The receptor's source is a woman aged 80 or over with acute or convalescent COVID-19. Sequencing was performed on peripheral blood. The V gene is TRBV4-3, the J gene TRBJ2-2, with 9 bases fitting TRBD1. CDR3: CASSQPGQGSVTGELFF. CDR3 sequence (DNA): TGCGCCAGCAGCCAACCTGGACAGGGGTCGGTCACCGGGGAGCTGTTTTTT.